Listed here are 10 T cell receptor beta chains from one sample, sequenced in a study of early T cells in non-severe SARS-CoV-2 infection. TCRdb reprocessed the 5' RACE reads with MiXCR, giving one entry per CDR3 protein. The sample consists of approximately 73,000 distinct CDR3 sequences, 13% of them appearing once. The sample was whole blood. These TCRs come from an adult who was a healthcare worker with PCR-confirmed SARS-CoV-2 infection or an uninfected control (not recorded which).

This chain joins TRBV7-2 and TRBJ1-1; no definite D call. Germline loops: CDR1 SGHTA, CDR2 FQGNSA. Trimming took off 1 base at V and 2 bases at J, with 8 bases between the two ends. The CDR3 loop spans 14 amino acids. The CDR3 DNA reads as TGTGCCAGCAGCTTAGGTCAGGTCAACACTGAAGCTTTCTTT. This translates into CASSLGQVNTEAFF.

This clonotype was observed a handful of times. V and J are TRBV13 and TRBJ1-6; TRBD1 agrees at 8 bases. Germline CDR1 reads PRHDT; CDR2 reads FYEKMQ (reference sequence). Losses at the gene ends were 5 bases for V and 0 bases for J; bases not matched to a gene: 6. The CDR3 sequence is 17 residues long. This chain's CDR3 is CASSATGASSYNSPLHF. In nucleotides, the CDR3 is TGTGCCAGCAGCGCGACAGGGGCGAGCTCCTATAATTCACCCCTCCACTTT.

This clonotype has more than one count but fewer than ten. V gene TRBV18 combines with J gene TRBJ2-1, with 14 bases identical to TRBD2. The CDR3 sequence is 18 residues long. The V segment lost 5 bases and the J segment 0 bases; nucleotides outside the gene matches: 6. CDR1 KGHSH and CDR2 LQKENI come from the germline V gene. This chain's CDR3 is CASSAGLAGGISYNEQFF. Here the CDR3 DNA reads TGTGCCAGCTCAGCCGGACTAGCGGGAGGTATCTCCTACAATGAGCAGTTCTTC.

This clonotype appeared many times. The rearrangement links TRBV4-2 to TRBJ2-3, with D unclear. Per germline, CDR1 LGHNA and CDR2 YNFKEQ. Trimming took off 0 bases at V and 4 bases at J, with 11 bases between the two ends. The CDR3 is made up of 15 amino acids. The CDR3 here is CASSQDSRTADTQYF. Here the CDR3 DNA reads TGTGCCAGCAGCCAAGATAGCAGGACGGCAGATACGCAGTATTTT.

The chain has TRBV20-1 and TRBJ2-1; 7 bases line up with TRBD2. The CDR3 length is 13 residues. Germline V gene lookup returns CDR1 DFQATT and CDR2 SNEGSKA (reference sequence). The trim removed 3 bases at V and 5 bases at J, leaving 4 bases unmatched. The CDR3: CSASGRKNNEQFF. The CDR3 DNA sequence: TGCAGTGCTAGCGGGAGGAAAAACAATGAGCAGTTCTTC.

This clonotype came up many times. The rearrangement uses TRBV12-3 or TRBV12-4 and TRBJ2-5; TRBD2 is a possible D gene (5 bases). The CDR3 runs 13 residues. The ends were cut back, 6 bases at V and 5 bases at J, with 13 bases in the middle. This CDR3 is CASSAGRLETQYF. CDR3 DNA: TGTGCCAGCAGCGCGGGCCGTCTTGAGACCCAGTACTTC.

A few counts support this clonotype. The J gene is TRBJ1-6, the V gene TRBV4-2, with a possible D match to TRBD1 (5 bases). The CDR3 consists of 15 residues. Trimming left V 0 bases short and J 9 bases short, with 12 bases between. CDR1 and CDR2 (germline): LGHNA, YNFKEQ. The CDR3 DNA sequence: TGTGCCAGCAGCCAAGAGGGGGGAGGGACTTCACCCCTCCACTTT. Amino acid sequence: CASSQEGGGTSPLHF.

The V call is TRBV6-5, the J call TRBJ2-7, with TRBD1 as a possible D gene (6 bases). CDR1 and CDR2 from the germline V gene are MNHEY and SVGAGI. CDR3 size: 14 residues. Trimming took 8 bases from V and 3 from J, leaving 17 bases between them. The CDR3: CASFPDGTLYEQYF. CDR3 DNA sequence: TGTGCCAGCTTTCCAGACGGGACACTCTACGAGCAGTACTTC.

This clonotype showed up just a few times. The rearrangement links TRBV28 to TRBJ2-7, with TRBD2 identical over 9 bases. Trimming at V came to 6 bases and at J to 8 bases, leaving 11 bases not matched to a gene. The CDR3 has 14 residues. The germline CDR1 and CDR2 sequences are MDHEN and SYDVKM. As DNA, the CDR3 is TGTGCCAGCAGGGATCCGGGACTAGCCCCTAAGCAGTACTTC. This codes for CASRDPGLAPKQYF.

This clonotype was counted many times. CDR3 sequence: CASSAGSSNTEAFF. The CDR3, as DNA: TGCGCCAGCAGCGCTGGCAGTTCTAACACTGAAGCTTTCTTT. The chain carries TRBV5-1 and TRBJ1-1; D gene ambiguous. The CDR3 is 14 residues long. The V gene lost 4 bases and the J gene lost 2 bases, with 12 bases spanning the gap. Germline CDR1 reads SGHRS; CDR2 reads YFSETQ.